This T cell receptor (beta chain) emerged from a study of CD8 T cells in Susac syndrome. Random hexamers served to reverse transcribe about 0.5 to 1 ug RNA. The method of amplification for TCR beta CDR3 was immunoSEQ multiplex PCR, covering 54 Vbeta and 13 Jbeta. TCRdb reprocessed the immunoSEQ multiplex PCR reads with MiXCR, giving one entry per CDR3 protein. The sample holds under 250,000 distinct CDR3 sequences, about 93% seen once. General study points: Acknowledgment was made by the study that its TCR sequencing and HLA analysis involved a relatively small number of individuals.

This clonotype came up once. Its antigen is undetermined. Germline loops: CDR1 SEHNR, CDR2 FQNEAQ (reference sequence). The trim removed 5 bases at V and 4 bases at J, leaving 9 bases unmatched. CDR3 length: 15 residues. The TCR was taken from a human donor with multiple sclerosis. The genes are TRBV7-9 and TRBJ2-5, with 8 nucleotides matching TRBD2. The sequencing input was CD4+ T cells from PBMCs. The CDR3 sequence is CASSADFGGAETQYF. CDR3 DNA sequence: TGTGCCAGCAGCGCTGACTTCGGGGGGGCAGAGACCCAGTACTTC.